These 23 T cell receptor beta chains were sequenced from one sample in a study of T cell responses to AZD1222 COVID-19 vaccine. Only in-frame clones appear in the TCRdb table, and some are missing; sequencing was by immunoSEQ multiplex PCR. The table records 240,000 or so clones, over 85% of them present only once. The material sequenced was peripheral blood, taken on day 0 of AZD1222 vaccination. Receptor source: an adult in good health.

The chain carries TRBV2 and TRBJ1-4; no reliable D call. The CDR3 is 15 residues long. CDR1 is SNHLY and CDR2 is FYNNEI in the germline V gene. The V end was cut by 5 bases, the J end by 5 bases, with 15 bases between. CDR3 amino acids: CASSLETGSNEKLFF. The CDR3 nucleotides are TGTGCCAGCAGTCTTGAGACGGGCTCAAATGAAAAACTGTTTTTT.

The chain employs TRBV30 and TRBJ2-2; D is perhaps TRBD1 or TRBD2 (6 bases each). The V and J ends lost 6 bases and 3 bases respectively, with 14 bases between them. From germline, CDR1 is GTSNPN and CDR2 SVGIG (reference sequence). The CDR3 is made up of 14 amino acids. The CDR3 protein is CACRGGGDTGELFF. The CDR3 coding sequence is TGTGCCTGCCGAGGGGGAGGTGACACCGGGGAGCTGTTTTTT.

The chain links TRBV9 to TRBJ2-7; TRBD2 is a possible D gene (6 bases). This CDR3 is built from 13 residues. Germline values: CDR1 SGDLS, CDR2 YYNGEE. With 4 bases removed from V and 7 bases from J, the gap between germline ends came to 15 bases. The CDR3 spells CASSPGGAREQYF. The CDR3, as DNA: TGTGCCAGCAGCCCCGGCGGGGCAAGGGAGCAGTACTTC.

This clone was seen a single time. V is TRBV18 and J is TRBJ2-4, with D perhaps being TRBD1 or TRBD2 (5 bases each). This CDR3 has 20 amino acids. With 3 bases removed from V and 3 bases from J, the gap between germline ends came to 27 bases. Germline V gene lookup returns CDR1 KGHSH and CDR2 LQKENI. CDR3 loop: CASSPRGGPPLGSGKNIQYF. The DNA for the CDR3 is TGTGCCAGCTCACCTAGGGGCGGTCCTCCTTTGGGGAGTGGCAAAAACATTCAGTACTTC.

In its sample, this clone was seen once. The rearrangement joins TRBV28 to TRBJ2-7, with D possibly matching TRBD1 (5 bases). The germline CDR1 and CDR2 sequences are MDHEN and SYDVKM. V was trimmed by 3 bases and J by 2 bases, leaving 8 bases between them. There are 13 residues in the CDR3. CDR3 sequence (DNA): TGTGCCAGCAGTTTGAGACAGACCTACGAGCAGTACTTC. It codes for CASSLRQTYEQYF.

This chain links TRBV3-1 (or the pseudogene TRBV3-2) with TRBJ2-3; 7 nucleotides line up with TRBD1. Per the germline V gene, CDR1 is LGHDT and CDR2 is YNNKEL (reference sequence). The J segment lost 2 bases and the V segment lost 3 bases, leaving 2 bases of the junction unmatched. There are 14 residues in the CDR3. The DNA of the CDR3 is TGTGCCAGCAGCCACAGGGGGAACACAGATACGCAGTATTTT. Encoded protein: CASSHRGNTDTQYF.

The V and J genes are TRBV15 and TRBJ1-3; weak D call: TRBD1 (5 bases). The CDR3 extends over 16 amino acids. The V gene's germline CDR1 is LNHNV and CDR2 YYDKDF (reference sequence). V shed 0 bases and J shed 0 bases, with 9 bases lying between them. The CDR3 bases are TGTGCCACCAGCAGAGAGACAGTCCCCTCTGGAAACACCATATATTTT. This translates into CATSRETVPSGNTIYF.

This clone appeared once. V and J are TRBV28 and TRBJ1-2; D perhaps matches TRBD1 (5 bases). The CDR3 runs to 14 residues. Germline V gives CDR1 MDHEN, CDR2 SYDVKM. The V and J ends lost 3 bases and 4 bases respectively, with 12 bases between them. CDR3 DNA sequence: TGTGCCAGCAGTTTGGGACCTCGCGGCTATGGCTACACCTTC. Encoded protein: CASSLGPRGYGYTF.

The chain couples TRBV28 to TRBJ2-3; 10 bases are shared with TRBD2. The CDR3 contains 14 residues. Germline V CDR1 and CDR2: MDHEN, SYDVKM. After removal of 6 bases from V and 13 bases from J, the junction contained 13 bases not matched to a gene. This CDR3 is CASRFFSGTSDEYF. The CDR3 DNA reads TGTGCCAGCAGGTTCTTTTCCGGGACTAGCGATGAGTATTTT. The full variable domain, rest sourced from reference TRBV28 and TRBJ2-3, is DVKVTQSSRYLVKRTGEKVFLECVQDMDHENMFWYRQDPGLGLRLIYFSYDVKMKEKGDIPEGYSVSREKKERFSLILESASTNQTSMYLCASRFFSGTSDEYFGPGTRLTVL.

The V gene is TRBV9, the J gene TRBJ2-5, with D perhaps being TRBD1 or TRBD2 (5 bases each). V lost 0 bases and J 4 bases, leaving 16 bases between the germline ends. Germline CDR1 is SGDLS and CDR2 is YYNGEE. The CDR3 is 16 amino acids. The CDR3 reads CASSVDPPGSGETQYF. CDR3 DNA: TGTGCCAGCAGCGTAGACCCCCCAGGGAGCGGAGAGACCCAGTACTTC.

The chain has TRBV14 and TRBJ2-7, with TRBD2 matching 7 bases. V dropped 4 bases and J dropped 5; count of bases not matched to a gene: 5. CDR3 length: 13 residues. Per germline, CDR1 SGHDN and CDR2 FVKESK. In nucleotides, the CDR3 is TGTGCCAGCAGCCGGGGGAGCGGGGACGAGCAGTACTTC. Amino acid sequence: CASSRGSGDEQYF.

The genes are TRBV5-4 and TRBJ2-3, with D possibly TRBD2 on 6 matching bases. Germline loops: CDR1 SGHNT, CDR2 YYREEE (reference sequence). The CDR3 totals 16 residues. Trimming left V 3 bases short and J 0 bases short, with 14 bases between. CDR3 sequence (DNA): TGTGCCAGCAGCTCTGCTAGCGTTATTAGCACAGATACGCAGTATTTT. The encoded protein is CASSSASVISTDTQYF.

The rearrangement uses TRBV2 and TRBJ2-7; 9 nucleotides line up with TRBD1. CDR3 length: 15 residues. Germline V gene lookup returns CDR1 SNHLY and CDR2 FYNNEI. After removal of 3 bases from V and 9 bases from J, the junction contained 12 bases not matched to a gene. CDR3 DNA: TGTGCCAGCAGTGAGGCTCCGGGACAGGGATTTGGGCAGTACTTC. This sequence encodes CASSEAPGQGFGQYF.

V is TRBV10-1 and J is TRBJ1-6, with 9 bases identical to TRBD1. J was trimmed by 9 bases and V by 6 bases; bases with no gene match: 6. CDR3 size: 14 residues. Per germline, CDR1 WNHNN and CDR2 SYGVQD (reference sequence). CDR3 protein: CASSRTGDGSPLHF. As DNA, the CDR3 is TGCGCCAGCAGCCGGACAGGGGATGGTTCACCCCTCCACTTT.

The CDR3 DNA is TGTGCCATCAGTGAAGGTGTAGGTGATTCACCCCTCCACTTT. This encodes CAISEGVGDSPLHF. The chain employs TRBV10-3 and TRBJ1-6, with D unclear. Germline loops: CDR1 ENHRY, CDR2 SYGVKD. The V and J ends lost 3 bases and 8 bases respectively, with 11 bases between them. The CDR3 length is 14 residues.

This chain links TRBV15 with TRBJ2-7; maybe TRBD1 (6 bases). Germline V CDR1 and CDR2: LNHNV, YYDKDF (reference sequence). CDR3 size: 15 residues. Trimming removed 5 bases from V and 0 bases from J, with 14 bases in between. The CDR3: CATSLEDSLSYEQYF. The CDR3, as DNA: TGTGCCACCAGCTTGGAGGACAGCCTCTCCTACGAGCAGTACTTC.

The chain combines TRBV3-1 (or the pseudogene TRBV3-2) with TRBJ2-7; the D is unclear. V was trimmed by 2 bases and J by 2 bases, leaving 7 bases between them. CDR3 length equals 13 residues. Per the germline V gene, CDR1 is LGHDT and CDR2 is YNNKEL (reference sequence). CDR3 residues: CASSQLGPYEQYF. The CDR3 DNA follows: TGTGCCAGCAGCCAACTCGGCCCCTACGAGCAGTACTTC.

The chain recombines TRBV20-1 with TRBJ2-1; the D gene is possibly TRBD1 (6 bases). The CDR3 covers 15 residues. Germline CDR1 DFQATT, CDR2 SNEGSKA (reference sequence). V was pared by 3 bases and J by 0 bases, with 12 bases between. CDR3 sequence: CSASGGLNSYNEQFF. The CDR3 DNA reads TGCAGTGCTAGTGGGGGCCTAAACTCCTACAATGAGCAGTTCTTC.

The chain uses TRBV10-3 and TRBJ2-7; 11 bases are a match to TRBD1. Germline CDR1 reads ENHRY; CDR2 reads SYGVKD. The CDR3 is 15 residues long. The ends lost 5 bases at V and 3 bases at J; junction bases unmatched: 6. The CDR3 sequence is CAISSGTGGNYEQYF. In DNA form, the CDR3 reads TGTGCCATCAGTTCCGGGACAGGGGGGAACTACGAGCAGTACTTC.

The rearrangement joins TRBV7-9 to TRBJ2-1; D might be TRBD2 (5 bases). Germline CDR1 SEHNR, CDR2 FQNEAQ (reference sequence). The CDR3 is 12 amino acids. Trimming cost V 1 base and J 10 bases, with 8 bases left between them. The CDR3 is CASSLETTEQFF. CDR3 DNA sequence: TGTGCCAGCAGCTTAGAGACTACCGAGCAGTTCTTC.

The chain is built from TRBV5-1 and TRBJ2-5, with a tentative D call TRBD1 (6 bases). V lost 4 bases to trimming and J lost 5 bases, with 18 bases between them. CDR3 length: 15 residues. Germline CDR1 SGHRS, CDR2 YFSETQ. Here the CDR3 reads CASSPITGPGETQYF. CDR3 bases: TGCGCCAGCAGCCCGATAACAGGGCCAGGGGAGACCCAGTACTTC.

This clone was counted once. The chain is built from TRBV11-3 and TRBJ2-1, with 9 positions matching TRBD1. CDR3 size: 12 residues. Trimming removed 5 bases from V and 8 bases from J; junction bases left unmatched: 1. The germline gives CDR1 SGHNT, CDR2 YENEEA. The CDR3 sequence is CASSRDRDEQFF. In DNA, the CDR3 is TGTGCCAGCAGCCGGGACAGGGATGAGCAGTTCTTC.

J is TRBJ2-7 and V is TRBV2; D possibly matches TRBD1 or TRBD2 (6 bases each). The germline gives CDR1 SNHLY, CDR2 FYNNEI. Trimming shortened V by 8 bases and J by 2 bases, and 19 bases separated the two germline ends. The CDR3 length is 15 residues. For the CDR3, the DNA is TGTGCCAGCTTGCCCGGGGGCGCTGGGACCTACGAGCAGTACTTC. Translated, it gives CASLPGGAGTYEQYF.